The source of this TCR beta chain is a study of graft-versus-host responses after intestinal transplantation. Across the whole study: For around 3 years after anti-thymocyte globulin induction, all recipients took tacrolimus and steroids.

Study conclusions and caveats: Declines in HvG clones occurring early post-transplant were associated with peak circulating GvH clone levels. There were GvH clones found in recipient marrow, and some of them appeared first in ileum or blood.

Note on this clone: The target antigen is unknown.

The CDR3 length is 15 residues. V trimming: 5 bases; J trimming: 8 bases; junction bases outside the gene matches: 11. CDR1 and CDR2 (germline): LNHDA, SQIVND (reference sequence). TCRdb's table, derived via immunoSEQ multiplex PCR, lists solely in-frame clones and lacks some. The sample lists about 54,000 clones; about 90% were seen once. The clonotype originates from a human patient who received an intestinal transplant, so some T cells may come from the graft donor. Source: PBMCs, taken nearly 670 days after intestinal transplant. The V call is TRBV19, the J call TRBJ1-4; 7 nucleotides line up with TRBD1. The CDR3 is CASSGPQGIGEKLFF. CDR3 DNA: TGTGCCAGTAGTGGACCACAGGGGATAGGGGAAAAACTGTTTTTT.